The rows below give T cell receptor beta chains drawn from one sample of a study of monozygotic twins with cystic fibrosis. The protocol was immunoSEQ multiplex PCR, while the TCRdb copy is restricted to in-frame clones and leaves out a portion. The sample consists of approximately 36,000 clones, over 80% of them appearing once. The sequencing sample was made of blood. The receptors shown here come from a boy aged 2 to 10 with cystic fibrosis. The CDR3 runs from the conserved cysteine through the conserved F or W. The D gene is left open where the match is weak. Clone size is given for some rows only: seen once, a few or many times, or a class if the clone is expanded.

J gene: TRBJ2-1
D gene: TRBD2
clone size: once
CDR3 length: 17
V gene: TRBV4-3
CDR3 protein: CASSQDMRTSGEFEQFF
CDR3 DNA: TGCGCCAGCAGCCAAGATATGAGGACTAGCGGAGAATTTGAGCAGTTCTTC

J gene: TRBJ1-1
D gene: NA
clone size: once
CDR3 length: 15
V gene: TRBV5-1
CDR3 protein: CASSLDQGINTEAFF
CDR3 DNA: TGCGCCAGCAGCTTGGATCAGGGGATAAACACTGAAGCTTTCTTT

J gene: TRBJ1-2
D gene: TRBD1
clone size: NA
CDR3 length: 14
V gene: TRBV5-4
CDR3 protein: CASSLATGNYGYTF
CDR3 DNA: TGTGCCAGCAGCTTGGCGACAGGGAACTATGGCTACACCTTC

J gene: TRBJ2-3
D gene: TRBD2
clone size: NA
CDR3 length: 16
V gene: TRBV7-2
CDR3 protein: CASSLVGGGAPDTQYF
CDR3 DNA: TGTGCCAGCAGCTTAGTTGGCGGGGGGGCCCCAGATACGCAGTATTTT

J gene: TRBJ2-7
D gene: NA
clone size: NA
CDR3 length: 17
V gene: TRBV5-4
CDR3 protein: CASSLGAAGTFSYEQYF
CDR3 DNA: TGTGCCAGCAGCTTGGGGGCGGCCGGGACATTTTCCTACGAGCAGTACTTC

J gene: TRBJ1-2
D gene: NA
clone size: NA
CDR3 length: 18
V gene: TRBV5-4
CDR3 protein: CASSLQFTTGTLNYGYTF
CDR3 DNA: TGTGCCAGCAGCTTGCAATTTACTACAGGGACACTTAACTATGGCTACACCTTC

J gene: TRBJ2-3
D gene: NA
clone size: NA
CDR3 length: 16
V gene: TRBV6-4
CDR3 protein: CASSDSARGSTDTQYF
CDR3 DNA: TGTGCCAGCAGTGACTCGGCGAGAGGGAGCACAGATACGCAGTATTTT

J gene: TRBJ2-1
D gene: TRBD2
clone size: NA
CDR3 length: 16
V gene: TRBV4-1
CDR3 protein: CASSQATAGGYNEQFF
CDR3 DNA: TGCGCCAGCAGCCAAGCAACGGCGGGGGGGTACAATGAGCAGTTCTTC

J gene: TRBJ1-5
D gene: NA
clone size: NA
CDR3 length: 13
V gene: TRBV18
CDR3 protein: CASSPSGNQPQHF
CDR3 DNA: TGTGCCAGCTCACCATCAGGCAATCAGCCCCAGCATTTT

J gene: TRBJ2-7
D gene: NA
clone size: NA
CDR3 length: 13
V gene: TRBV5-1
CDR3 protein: CASSRTYGYEQYF
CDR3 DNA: TGCGCCAGCAGTCGGACCTACGGCTACGAGCAGTACTTC

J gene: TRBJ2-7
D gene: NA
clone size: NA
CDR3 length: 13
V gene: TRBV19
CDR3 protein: CASSFAGDYEQYF
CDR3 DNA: TGTGCCAGTAGTTTCGCAGGAGACTACGAGCAGTACTTC

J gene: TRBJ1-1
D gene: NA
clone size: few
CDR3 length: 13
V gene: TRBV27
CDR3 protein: CASSFLESSEAFF
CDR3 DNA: TGTGCCAGCAGTTTCCTGGAGTCTTCTGAAGCTTTCTTT

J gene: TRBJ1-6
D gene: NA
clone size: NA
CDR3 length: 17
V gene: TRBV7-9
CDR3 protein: CASSLDGMGSYNSPLHF
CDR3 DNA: TGTGCCAGCAGCTTAGATGGGATGGGCTCCTATAATTCACCCCTCCACTTT

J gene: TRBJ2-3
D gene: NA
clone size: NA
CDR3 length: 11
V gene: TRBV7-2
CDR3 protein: CASSLADTQYF
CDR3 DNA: TGTGCCAGCAGCTTAGCAGATACGCAGTATTTT

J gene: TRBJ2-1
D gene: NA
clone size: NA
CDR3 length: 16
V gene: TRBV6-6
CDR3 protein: CASLPIRGNSYNEQFF
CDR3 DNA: TGTGCCAGCCTTCCCATCCGGGGGAACTCCTACAATGAGCAGTTCTTC

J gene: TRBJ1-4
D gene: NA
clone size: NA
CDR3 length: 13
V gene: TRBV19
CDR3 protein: CASTDVGVEKLFF
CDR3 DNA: TGTGCCAGTACTGATGTGGGGGTGGAAAAACTGTTTTTT

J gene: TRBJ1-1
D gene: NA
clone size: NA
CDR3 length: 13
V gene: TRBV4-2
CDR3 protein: CASSQGERTEAFF
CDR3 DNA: TGTGCCAGCAGCCAAGGTGAACGCACTGAAGCTTTCTTT

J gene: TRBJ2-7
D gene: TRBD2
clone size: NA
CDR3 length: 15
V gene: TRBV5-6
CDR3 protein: CASSLVGSGAYEQYF
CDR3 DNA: TGTGCCAGCAGCTTGGTGGGTAGCGGGGCCTACGAGCAGTACTTC

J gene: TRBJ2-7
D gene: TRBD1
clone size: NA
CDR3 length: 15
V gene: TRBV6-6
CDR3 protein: CASRNSGTGPSEQYF
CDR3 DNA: TGTGCCAGCCGAAATTCCGGGACAGGGCCATCCGAGCAGTACTTC

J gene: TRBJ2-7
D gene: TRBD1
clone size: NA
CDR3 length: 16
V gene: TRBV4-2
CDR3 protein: CASSQMGGTGLYEQYF
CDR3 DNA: TGTGCCAGCAGCCAAATGGGCGGGACAGGGTTATACGAGCAGTACTTC

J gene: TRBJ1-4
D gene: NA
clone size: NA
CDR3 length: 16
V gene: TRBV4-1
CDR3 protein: CASSQVDGATNEKLFF
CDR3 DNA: TGCGCCAGCAGCCAAGTCGACGGTGCAACTAATGAAAAACTGTTTTTT

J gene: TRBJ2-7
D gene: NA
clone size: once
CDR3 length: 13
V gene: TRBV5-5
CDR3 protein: CASSLDDGREQYF
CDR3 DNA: TGTGCCAGCAGCTTGGATGACGGAAGGGAGCAGTACTTC

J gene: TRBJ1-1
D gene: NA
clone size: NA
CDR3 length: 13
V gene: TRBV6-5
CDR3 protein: CASSYVMNTEAFF
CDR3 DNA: TGTGCCAGCAGTTACGTTATGAACACTGAAGCTTTCTTT

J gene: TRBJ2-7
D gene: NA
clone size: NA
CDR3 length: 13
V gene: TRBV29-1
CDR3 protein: CSVGGRTAYEQYF
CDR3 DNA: TGCAGCGTTGGTGGCAGGACCGCCTACGAGCAGTACTTC

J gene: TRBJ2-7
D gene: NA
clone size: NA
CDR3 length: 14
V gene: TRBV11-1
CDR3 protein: CASSLSQPTYEQYF
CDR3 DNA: TGTGCCAGCAGCTTAAGCCAGCCCACCTACGAGCAGTACTTC

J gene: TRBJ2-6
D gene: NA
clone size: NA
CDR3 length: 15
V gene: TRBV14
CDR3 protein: CASSQDGGSARVLTF
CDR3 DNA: TGTGCCAGCAGCCAAGACGGGGGTAGTGCCCGAGTCCTGACTTTC

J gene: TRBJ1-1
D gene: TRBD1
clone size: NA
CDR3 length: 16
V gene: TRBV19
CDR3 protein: CASSKRDRGMNTEAFF
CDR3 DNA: TGTGCCAGTAGTAAACGGGACAGGGGAATGAACACTGAAGCTTTCTTT

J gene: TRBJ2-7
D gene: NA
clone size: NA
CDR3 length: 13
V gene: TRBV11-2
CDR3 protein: CASSQGPTDEQYF
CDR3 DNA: TGTGCCAGCAGCCAGGGACCAACCGACGAGCAGTACTTC

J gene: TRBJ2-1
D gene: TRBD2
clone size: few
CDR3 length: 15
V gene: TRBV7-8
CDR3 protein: CASSHYSGGKDEQFF
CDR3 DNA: TGTGCCAGCAGCCACTATAGCGGGGGAAAGGATGAGCAGTTCTTC

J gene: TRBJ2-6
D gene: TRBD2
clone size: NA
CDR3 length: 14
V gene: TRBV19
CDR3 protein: CASLGRGGANVLTF
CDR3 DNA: TGTGCCAGTCTAGGGAGGGGTGGGGCCAACGTCCTGACTTTC

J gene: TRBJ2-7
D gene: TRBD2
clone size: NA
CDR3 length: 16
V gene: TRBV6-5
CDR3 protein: CASSYRGTSGSNEQYF
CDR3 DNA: TGTGCCAGCAGTTACCGGGGGACTAGCGGGTCCAACGAGCAGTACTTC

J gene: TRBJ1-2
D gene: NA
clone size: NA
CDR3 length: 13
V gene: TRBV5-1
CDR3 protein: CASSLAPLYGYTF
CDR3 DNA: TGCGCCAGCAGCTTGGCCCCTCTCTATGGCTACACCTTC

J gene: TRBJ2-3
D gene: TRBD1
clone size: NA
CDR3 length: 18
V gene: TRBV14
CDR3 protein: CASSHRDSTPTSTDTQYF
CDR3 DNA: TGTGCCAGCAGCCACCGGGACAGTACTCCAACTAGCACAGATACGCAGTATTTT

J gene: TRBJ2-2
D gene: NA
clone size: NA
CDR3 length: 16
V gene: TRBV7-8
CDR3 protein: CASSLVWGANTGELFF
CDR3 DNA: TGTGCCAGCAGCTTAGTATGGGGGGCGAACACCGGGGAGCTGTTTTTT

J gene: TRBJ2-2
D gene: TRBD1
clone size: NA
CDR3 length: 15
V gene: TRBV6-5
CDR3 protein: CASSYEGADTGELFF
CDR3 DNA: TGTGCCAGCAGTTACGAGGGGGCGGACACCGGGGAGCTGTTTTTT

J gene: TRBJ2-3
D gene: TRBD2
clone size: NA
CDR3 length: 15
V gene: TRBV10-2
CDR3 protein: CASIRLAGSTDTQYF
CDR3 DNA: TGCGCCAGCATCCGACTAGCGGGGAGCACAGATACGCAGTATTTT

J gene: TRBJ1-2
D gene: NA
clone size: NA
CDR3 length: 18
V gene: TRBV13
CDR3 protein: CASSLMGAPGAGNYGYTF
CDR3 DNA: TGTGCCAGCAGCTTAATGGGGGCACCTGGGGCTGGCAACTATGGCTACACCTTC

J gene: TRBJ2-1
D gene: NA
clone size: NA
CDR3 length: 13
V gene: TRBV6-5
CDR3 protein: CASSYSMYNEQFF
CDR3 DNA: TGTGCCAGCAGTTACTCGATGTACAATGAGCAGTTCTTC

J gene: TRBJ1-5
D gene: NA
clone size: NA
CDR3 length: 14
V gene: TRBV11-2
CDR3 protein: CASSLTATNQPQHF
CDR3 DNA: TGTGCCAGCAGCTTGACAGCCACCAATCAGCCCCAGCATTTT

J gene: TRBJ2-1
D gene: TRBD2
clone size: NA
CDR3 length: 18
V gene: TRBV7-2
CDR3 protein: CASSLELAGGPRDNEQFF
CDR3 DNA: TGTGCCAGCAGCTTGGAACTAGCGGGGGGGCCGAGGGACAATGAGCAGTTCTTC

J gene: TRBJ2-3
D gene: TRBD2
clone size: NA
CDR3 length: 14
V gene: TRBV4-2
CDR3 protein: CASSHPSGGDTQYF
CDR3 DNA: TGTGCCAGCAGCCATCCTAGCGGGGGGGATACGCAGTATTTT

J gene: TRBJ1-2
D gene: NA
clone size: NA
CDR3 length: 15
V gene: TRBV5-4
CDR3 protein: CASSLESTVFYGYTF
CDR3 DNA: TGTGCCAGCAGCTTGGAGTCGACGGTTTTCTATGGCTACACCTTC

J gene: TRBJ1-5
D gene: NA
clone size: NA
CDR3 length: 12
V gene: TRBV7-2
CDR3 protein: CASSLNRQPQHF
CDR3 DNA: TGTGCCAGCAGCCTTAATCGGCAGCCCCAGCATTTT

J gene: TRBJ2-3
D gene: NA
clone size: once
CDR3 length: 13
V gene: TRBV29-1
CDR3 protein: CSVDGPLTDTQYF
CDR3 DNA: TGCAGCGTCGACGGCCCCCTAACAGATACGCAGTATTTT

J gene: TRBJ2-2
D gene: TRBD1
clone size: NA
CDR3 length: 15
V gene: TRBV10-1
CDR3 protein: CASIQDRGTTGELFF
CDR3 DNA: TGCGCCAGCATTCAGGACAGGGGGACGACCGGGGAGCTGTTTTTT

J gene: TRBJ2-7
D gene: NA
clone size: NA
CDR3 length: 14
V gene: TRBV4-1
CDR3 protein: CASSQGPSSYEQYF
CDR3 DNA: TGCGCCAGCAGCCAGGGGCCTAGCTCCTACGAGCAGTACTTC

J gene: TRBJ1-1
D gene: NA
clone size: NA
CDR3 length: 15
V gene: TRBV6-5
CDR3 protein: CASSYSGPAQGEAFF
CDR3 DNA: TGTGCCAGCAGTTACTCGGGACCCGCTCAAGGTGAAGCTTTCTTT

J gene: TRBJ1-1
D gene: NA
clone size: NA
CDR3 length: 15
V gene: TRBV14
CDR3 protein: CASSQVNRVNTEAFF
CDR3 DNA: TGTGCCAGCAGCCAAGTAAATCGCGTGAACACTGAAGCTTTCTTT

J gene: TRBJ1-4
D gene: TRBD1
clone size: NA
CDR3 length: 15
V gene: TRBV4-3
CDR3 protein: CASSLTGLSNEKLFF
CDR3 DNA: TGCGCCAGCAGCCTGACAGGGCTGTCGAATGAAAAACTGTTTTTT

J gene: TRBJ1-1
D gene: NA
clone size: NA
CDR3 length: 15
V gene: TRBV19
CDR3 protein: CASRVRGGGDTEAFF
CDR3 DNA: TGTGCCAGTAGGGTCCGGGGTGGTGGAGACACTGAAGCTTTCTTT

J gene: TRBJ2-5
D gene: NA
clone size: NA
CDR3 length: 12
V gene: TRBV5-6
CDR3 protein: CASTQTRETQYF
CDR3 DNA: TGTGCCAGCACTCAAACCCGGGAGACCCAGTACTTC

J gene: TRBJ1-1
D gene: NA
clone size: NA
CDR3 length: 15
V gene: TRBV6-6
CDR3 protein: CASSYSEDSNTEAFF
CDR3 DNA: TGTGCCAGCAGTTACTCGGAGGACAGTAACACTGAAGCTTTCTTT

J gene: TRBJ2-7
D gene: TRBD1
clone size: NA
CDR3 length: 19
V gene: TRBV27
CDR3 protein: CASSLRPPWDRQVSYEQYF
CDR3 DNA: TGTGCCAGCAGTTTACGCCCCCCTTGGGACAGGCAAGTTTCCTACGAGCAGTACTTC